This TCR beta chain was sequenced in a study of T cell repertoires in cytomegalovirus infection. About the research overall: Matching HLA type and CMV infection were both indicated by public TCR beta signatures.

The CDR3 loop spans 13 amino acids. Germline values: CDR1 SQVTM, CDR2 ANQGSEA. Trimming removed 6 bases from V and 1 base from J, with 13 bases in between. Via MiXCR, TCRdb re-called the reads, giving one row per CDR3 protein. In the table there are around 170,000 distinct CDR3 sequences, 17% of which are singletons. The receptor comes from a human donor in good health (CMV status not recorded). Some clones in this sample may be carry-over from other donors' samples. This rearrangement joins TRBV29-1 to TRBJ2-7; D is uncertain. The sequenced sample consisted of CD8+ T cells from PBMCs. The CDR3 nucleotides read TGCAGCGTCCATTGGACCCATTCCTACGAGCAGTACTTC. Protein: CSVHWTHSYEQYF.